This T cell receptor (beta chain) was recorded in a study of T cells after yellow fever vaccination. Study summary: For low cell numbers, libraries were made with SMART-Seq v4 Ultra Low Input.

TCR cDNA, made by 5'RACE template switching, carried an added universal primer site and UMIs. Each CDR3 protein is one row after TCRdb ran MiXCR on the 5' RACE reads. This sample yields approximately 32,000 distinct CDR3 sequences, of which around 7% are seen a single time; under 25% belongs to the top ten. This clonotype showed up many times. V was shortened by 4 bases and J by 2 bases, with 9 bases between the two germline ends. CDR3 length: 15 residues. Germline-derived CDR1 and CDR2 are LGHNA and YNFKEQ. The receptor's source is a man in his late teens or twenties who received the YFV17D yellow fever vaccine. This chain links TRBV4-2 with TRBJ1-6; D unclear. This sample comprised PBMCs, either bulk or a sorted T-cell subset (CD4+, CD8+, memory, or dextramer-sorted; not recorded which), obtained on the day of the first yellow fever vaccination. The CDR3 region is CASSPLGPYNSPLHF. The CDR3 coding sequence is TGTGCCAGCAGCCCGTTAGGACCCTATAATTCACCCCTCCACTTT.